This T cell receptor beta chain emerged from a study of cytomegalovirus exposure and HLA in healthy donors. With 4 bases removed from V and 6 bases from J, the gap between germline ends came to 10 bases. CDR3 length: 13 amino acids. From germline, CDR1 is SGHAT and CDR2 FQNNGV. The repertoire was sequenced with immunoSEQ multiplex PCR; TCRdb's copy has only in-frame clones and lacks some. The sample lists 250,000 to 400,000 clones, around 90% occurring once. The chain joins TRBV11-2 to TRBJ2-1; D might be TRBD1 (5 bases). Material: PBMCs. This clonotype originated in a man between 25 and 39 years old in good health and CMV-seronegative. For the CDR3, the DNA is TGTGCCAGCAGCTCCGGACACCTCAATGAGCAGTTCTTC. Encoded protein: CASSSGHLNEQFF.